These T cell receptor beta chains were read from a single sample in a study of cytomegalovirus exposure and HLA in healthy donors. Clones were sequenced by immunoSEQ multiplex PCR, and TCRdb holds only the in-frame ones, with some missing. The table lists roughly 170,000 clones, more than 80% of them singletons. Specimen: PBMCs. The source of these receptors is a boy between 10 and 17 years old in good health and CMV-seronegative. Each CDR3 is given with its conserved first and last residue. Only part of the rows carry a size: once, few, many, or a class if the clone is expanded.

TRBJ1-6 | 16 | - | TRBV6-5 | CASSLTGTEYNSPLHF
TRBJ2-2 | 15 | - | TRBV11-3 | CASSSASGSPGELFF
TRBJ1-5 | 15 | once | TRBV4-1 | CASSQVPGSNQPQHF
TRBJ2-7 | 14 | - | TRBV2 | CASSDRGHSYEQYF
TRBJ2-1 | 14 | - | TRBV30 | CACWDSGSSDEQFF
TRBJ1-1 | 14 | few | TRBV9 | CASSLLAVNTEAFF
TRBJ1-1 | 12 | - | TRBV5-1 | CASTKKKGEAFF
TRBJ1-4 | 13 | - | TRBV6-6 | CASSNRENEKLFF
TRBJ1-2 | 15 | - | TRBV10-1 | CASSPTPTGERGYTF
TRBJ1-4 | 19 | - | TRBV4-2 | CASSQLGQGIFATNEKLFF
TRBJ2-2 | 13 | - | TRBV30 | CAWARGQPGELFF
- | 17 | - | TRBV9 | CASSVGNVGQGKYEQYF
TRBJ2-1 | 14 | - | TRBV19 | CASSNARSYNEQFF